The clone carrying this TCR beta chain has a handful of counts. Its antigen is unidentified. Generated by immunoSEQ multiplex PCR, the TCRdb table keeps only in-frame clones and is missing some. This sample yields tens of thousands of clones, of which around 77% are seen a single time; around 8.2% belongs to the top ten. These data belong to a study of a mutant IDH1 vaccine in newly diagnosed glioma. Looking at the study overall: Sex distribution of treated patients was roughly 62% male and about 38% female; mean age was around 40 years. Antecedent treatment encompassed radiotherapy, temozolomide, or their combination; the majority received both.

Stated time point: week 11, during vaccination. A 20-mer mutant IDH1 peptide at 300 ug was injected subcutaneously with topical imiquimod. CDR1 is PRHDT and CDR2 is FYEKMQ in the germline V gene (reference sequence). The V and J ends lost 3 bases and 0 bases, in that order; junction bases with no gene match: 7. The CDR3 loop spans 17 amino acids. Findings and limits, study-wide: The authors found pseudoprogression apparently unrelated to changes in top peripheral T cell clonotypes. Evidence of vaccine-induced immune responses was documented in around 93% of patients.

V and J are TRBV13 and TRBJ1-3; 8 bases map to TRBD1. The sequence was obtained from a woman aged 18-30 years with glioma. The sample here was PBMCs, taken from a glioma patient whose treatment included an IDH1 peptide vaccine. CDR3 protein: CASSFDRGQSSGNTIYF. CDR3 nucleotide sequence: TGTGCCAGCAGCTTCGACAGGGGACAAAGCTCTGGAAACACCATATATTTT.